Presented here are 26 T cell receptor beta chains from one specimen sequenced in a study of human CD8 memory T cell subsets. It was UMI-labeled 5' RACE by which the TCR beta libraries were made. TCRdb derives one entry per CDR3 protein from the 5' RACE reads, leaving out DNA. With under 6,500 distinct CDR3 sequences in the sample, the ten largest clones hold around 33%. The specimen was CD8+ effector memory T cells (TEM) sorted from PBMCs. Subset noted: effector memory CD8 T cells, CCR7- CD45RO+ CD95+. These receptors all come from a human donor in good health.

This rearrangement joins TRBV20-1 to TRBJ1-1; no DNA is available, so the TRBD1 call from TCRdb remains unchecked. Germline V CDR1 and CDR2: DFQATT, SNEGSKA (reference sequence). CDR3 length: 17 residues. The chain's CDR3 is CSARPLLGANPDTEAFF.

The CDR3 is CASSQDRQPGANYGYTF. The chain couples TRBV4-3 to TRBJ1-2; TCRdb indicates TRBD1, and absent DNA this call remains unverified. The CDR3 spans 17 residues. From germline, CDR1 is LGHNA and CDR2 YSLEER.

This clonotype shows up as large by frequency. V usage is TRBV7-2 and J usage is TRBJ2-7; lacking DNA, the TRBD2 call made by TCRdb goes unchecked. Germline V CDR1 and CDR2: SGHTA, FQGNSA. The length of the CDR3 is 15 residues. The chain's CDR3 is CASSPRWVAGDEQYF.

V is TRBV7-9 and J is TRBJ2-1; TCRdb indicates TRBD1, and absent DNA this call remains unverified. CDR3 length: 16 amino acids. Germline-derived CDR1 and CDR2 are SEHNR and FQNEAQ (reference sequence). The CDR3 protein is CASSLGQGVGYNEQFF. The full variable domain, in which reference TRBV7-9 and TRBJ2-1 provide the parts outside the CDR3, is DTGVSQNPRHKITKRGQNVTFRCDPISEHNRLYWYRQTLGQGPEFLTYFQNEAQLEKSRLLSDRFSAERPKGSFSTLEIQRTEQGDSAMYLCASSLGQGVGYNEQFFGPGTRLTVL.

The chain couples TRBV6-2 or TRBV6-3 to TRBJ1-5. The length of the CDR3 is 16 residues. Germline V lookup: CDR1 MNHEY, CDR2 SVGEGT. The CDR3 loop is CASSYSGRQLNQPQHF.

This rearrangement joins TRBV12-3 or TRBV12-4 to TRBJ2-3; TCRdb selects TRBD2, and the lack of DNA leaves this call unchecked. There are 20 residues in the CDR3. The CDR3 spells CASSLGAGLAGDGRTDTQYF.

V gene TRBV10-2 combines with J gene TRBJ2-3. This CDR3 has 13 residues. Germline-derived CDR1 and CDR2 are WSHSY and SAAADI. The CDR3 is CASSLIYPDTQYF.

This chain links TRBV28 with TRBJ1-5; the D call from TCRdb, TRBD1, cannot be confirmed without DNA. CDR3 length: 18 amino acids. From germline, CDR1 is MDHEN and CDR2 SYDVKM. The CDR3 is CASSSDRAGTGLDQPQHF.

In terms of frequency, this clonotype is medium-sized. CDR3: CSVEIWENEQFF. The J gene is TRBJ2-1, the V gene TRBV29-1. CDR3 size: 12 residues. Looked up from germline, CDR1 is SQVTM and CDR2 is ANQGSEA.

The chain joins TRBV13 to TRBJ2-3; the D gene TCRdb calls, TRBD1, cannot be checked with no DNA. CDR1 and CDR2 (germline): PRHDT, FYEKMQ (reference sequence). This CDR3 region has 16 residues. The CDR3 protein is CASSSRGGVVRDTQYF.

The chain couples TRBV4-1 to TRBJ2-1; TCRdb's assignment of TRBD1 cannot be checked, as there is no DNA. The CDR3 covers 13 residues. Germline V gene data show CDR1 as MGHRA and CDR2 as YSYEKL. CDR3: CASSHLGTNEQFF.

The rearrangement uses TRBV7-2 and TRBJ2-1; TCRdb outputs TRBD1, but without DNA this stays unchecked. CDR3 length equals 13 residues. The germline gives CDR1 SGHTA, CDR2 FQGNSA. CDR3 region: CASSSRQYNEQFF.

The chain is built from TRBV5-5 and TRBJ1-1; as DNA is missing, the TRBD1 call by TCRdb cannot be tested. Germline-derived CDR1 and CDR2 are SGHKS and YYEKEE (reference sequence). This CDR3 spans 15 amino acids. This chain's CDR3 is CASSLAIRAVTEAFF. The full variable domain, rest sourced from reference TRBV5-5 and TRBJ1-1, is DAGVTQSPTHLIKTRGQQVTLRCSPISGHKSVSWYQQVLGQGPQFIFQYYEKEERGRGNFPDRFSARQFPNYSSELNVNALLLGDSALYLCASSLAIRAVTEAFFGQGTRLTVV.

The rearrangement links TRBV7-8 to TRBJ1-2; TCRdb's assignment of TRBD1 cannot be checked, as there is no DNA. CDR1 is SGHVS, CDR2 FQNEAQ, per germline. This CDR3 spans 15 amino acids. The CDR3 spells CASSSGQGVVFGYTF.

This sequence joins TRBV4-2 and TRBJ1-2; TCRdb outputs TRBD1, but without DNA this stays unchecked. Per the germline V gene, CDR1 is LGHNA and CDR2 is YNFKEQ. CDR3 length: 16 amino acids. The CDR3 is CASSQEGGQGADGYTF.

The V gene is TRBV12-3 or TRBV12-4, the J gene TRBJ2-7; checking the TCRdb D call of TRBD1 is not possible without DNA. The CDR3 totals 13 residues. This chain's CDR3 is CASSFGASYEQYF.

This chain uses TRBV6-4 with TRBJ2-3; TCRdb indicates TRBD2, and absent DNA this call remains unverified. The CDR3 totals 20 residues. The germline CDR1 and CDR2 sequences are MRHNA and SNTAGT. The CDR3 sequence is CASSETPGLADGGSTDTQYF.

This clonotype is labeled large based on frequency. This CDR3 is CSVPGTRKAGELFF. The chain uses TRBV29-1 and TRBJ2-2; TCRdb gives TRBD1 as the D gene, but with no DNA this cannot be confirmed. Germline V gene lookup returns CDR1 SQVTM and CDR2 ANQGSEA. There are 14 residues in the CDR3.

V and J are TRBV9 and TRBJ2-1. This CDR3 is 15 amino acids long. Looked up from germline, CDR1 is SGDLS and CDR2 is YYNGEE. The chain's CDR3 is CASSDQQLPYNEQFF.

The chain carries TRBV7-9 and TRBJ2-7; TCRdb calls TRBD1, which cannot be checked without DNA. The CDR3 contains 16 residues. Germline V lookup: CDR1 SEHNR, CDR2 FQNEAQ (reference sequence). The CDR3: CASSGWTEGSAYEQYF.

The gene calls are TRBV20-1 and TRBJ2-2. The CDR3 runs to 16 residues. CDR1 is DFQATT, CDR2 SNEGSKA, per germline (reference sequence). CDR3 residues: CSARDVRNLNTGELFF.

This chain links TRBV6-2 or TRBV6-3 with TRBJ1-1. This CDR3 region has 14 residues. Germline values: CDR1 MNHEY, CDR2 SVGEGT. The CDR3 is CASSYHVRNTEAFF.

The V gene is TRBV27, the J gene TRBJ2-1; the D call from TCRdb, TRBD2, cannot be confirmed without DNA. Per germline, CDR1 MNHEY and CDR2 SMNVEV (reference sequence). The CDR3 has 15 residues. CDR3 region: CASSQGGLANNEQFF.

CDR3 sequence reads: CASTTGLAGGPTGELFF. The chain uses TRBV6-2 or TRBV6-3 and TRBJ2-2; TCRdb designates TRBD2, a call that cannot be tested without DNA. From germline, CDR1 is MNHEY and CDR2 SVGEGT. The CDR3 is 17 residues long.

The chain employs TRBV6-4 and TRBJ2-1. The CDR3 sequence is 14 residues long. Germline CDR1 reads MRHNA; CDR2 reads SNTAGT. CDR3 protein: CASSHDTEANEQFF.

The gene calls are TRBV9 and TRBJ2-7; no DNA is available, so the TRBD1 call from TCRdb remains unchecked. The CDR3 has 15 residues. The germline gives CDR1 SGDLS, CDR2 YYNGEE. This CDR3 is CASSAGGQGTYEQYF.